This T cell receptor beta chain was obtained from a study of identical twins. TCRdb used MiXCR to reprocess the 5' RACE reads, holding one entry per CDR3 protein. This sample has 350,000 to 600,000 distinct CDR3 sequences, with 12% to 15% found just once. In this sample, this clonotype turned up a few times. What it recognizes is unknown. Study observations and caveats: Fewer insertions marked abundant cord blood beta clonotypes; young adult naive trended weakly, memory not at all. Zero-insertion analyses were open to partial confounding by invariant MAIT and iNKT cells.

V gave up 4 bases and J gave up 5 bases, with 29 bases separating them. CDR1 and CDR2 from the germline V gene are SNHLY and FYNNEI. The CDR3 covers 20 residues. These data were also reused for a study on yellow fever vaccine responses in identical twins.

The receptor comes from a woman aged 18-29 years in good health. The specimen was CD4+ T cells sorted from blood. The V and J genes are TRBV2 and TRBJ2-2; D possibly matches TRBD1 or TRBD2 (6 bases each). The CDR3 DNA sequence: TGTGCCAGCAGTGCGATTGGGGGGCAGTCGCTTGGGAGGCAGACCGGGGAGCTGTTTTTT. This sequence encodes CASSAIGGQSLGRQTGELFF.